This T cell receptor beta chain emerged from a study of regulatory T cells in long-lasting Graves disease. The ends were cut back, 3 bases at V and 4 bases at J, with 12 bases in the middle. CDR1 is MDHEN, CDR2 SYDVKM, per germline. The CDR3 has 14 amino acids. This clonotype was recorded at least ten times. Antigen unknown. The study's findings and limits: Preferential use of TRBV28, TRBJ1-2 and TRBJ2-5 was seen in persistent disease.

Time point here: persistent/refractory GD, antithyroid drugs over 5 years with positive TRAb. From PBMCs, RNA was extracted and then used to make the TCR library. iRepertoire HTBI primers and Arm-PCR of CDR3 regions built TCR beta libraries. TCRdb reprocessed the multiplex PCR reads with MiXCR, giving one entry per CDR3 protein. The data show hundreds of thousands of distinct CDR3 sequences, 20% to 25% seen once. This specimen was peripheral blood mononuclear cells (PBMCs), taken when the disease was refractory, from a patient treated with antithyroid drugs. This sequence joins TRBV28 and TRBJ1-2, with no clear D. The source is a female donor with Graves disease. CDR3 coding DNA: TGTGCCAGCAGTTTCCAGGCTTCAAGCTATGGCTACACCTTC. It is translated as CASSFQASSYGYTF.